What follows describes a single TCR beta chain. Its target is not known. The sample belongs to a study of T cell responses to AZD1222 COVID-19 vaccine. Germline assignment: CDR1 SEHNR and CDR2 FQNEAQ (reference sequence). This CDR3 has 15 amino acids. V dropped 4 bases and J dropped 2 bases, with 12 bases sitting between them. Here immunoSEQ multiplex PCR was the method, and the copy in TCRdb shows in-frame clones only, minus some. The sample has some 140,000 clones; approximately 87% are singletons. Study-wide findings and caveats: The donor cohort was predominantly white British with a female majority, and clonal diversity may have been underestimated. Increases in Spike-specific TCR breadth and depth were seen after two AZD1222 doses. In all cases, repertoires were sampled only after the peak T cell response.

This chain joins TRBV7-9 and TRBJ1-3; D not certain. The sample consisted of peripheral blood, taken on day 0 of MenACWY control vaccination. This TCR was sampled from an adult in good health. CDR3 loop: CASSSGSSPGNTIYF. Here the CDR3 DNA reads TGTGCCAGCAGCTCTGGATCCTCGCCTGGAAACACCATATATTTT.